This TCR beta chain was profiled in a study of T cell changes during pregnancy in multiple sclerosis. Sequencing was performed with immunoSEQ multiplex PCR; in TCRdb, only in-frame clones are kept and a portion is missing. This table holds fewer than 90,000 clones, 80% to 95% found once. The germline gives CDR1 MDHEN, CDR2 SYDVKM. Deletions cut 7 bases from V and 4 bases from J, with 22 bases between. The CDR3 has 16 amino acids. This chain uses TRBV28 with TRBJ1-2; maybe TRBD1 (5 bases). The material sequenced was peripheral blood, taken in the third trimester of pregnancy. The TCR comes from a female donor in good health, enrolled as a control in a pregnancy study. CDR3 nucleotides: TGTGCCAGCATTACTTCTCAGGGCACCGGGAGCTATGGCTACACCTTC. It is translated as CASITSQGTGSYGYTF.